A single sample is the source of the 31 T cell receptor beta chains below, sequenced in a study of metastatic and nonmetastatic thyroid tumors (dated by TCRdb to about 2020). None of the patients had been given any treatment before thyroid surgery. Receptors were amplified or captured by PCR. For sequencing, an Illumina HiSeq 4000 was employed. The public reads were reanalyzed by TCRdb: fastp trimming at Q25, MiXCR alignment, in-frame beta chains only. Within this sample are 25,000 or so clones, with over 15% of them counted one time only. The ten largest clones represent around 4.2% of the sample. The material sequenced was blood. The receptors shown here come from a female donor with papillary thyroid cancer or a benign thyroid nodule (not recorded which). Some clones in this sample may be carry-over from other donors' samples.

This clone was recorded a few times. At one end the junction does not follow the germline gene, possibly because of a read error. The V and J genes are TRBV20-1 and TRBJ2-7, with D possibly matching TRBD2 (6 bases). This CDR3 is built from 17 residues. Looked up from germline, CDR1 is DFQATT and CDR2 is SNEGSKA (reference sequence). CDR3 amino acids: CSAFTVRYNGSSYEQCF. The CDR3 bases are TGCAGTGCTTTCACCGTTCGTTATAACGGGAGCTCCTACGAGCAGTGCTTC.

In nucleotides, the CDR3 is TGTGCCAGCAGTTTGGGTGGGAGAATAACCGGGGAGCTGTTTTTT. Translating gives CASSLGGRITGELFF. The chain employs TRBV27 and TRBJ2-2, with D possibly matching TRBD2 (5 bases). V dropped 3 bases and J dropped 5 bases, with 13 bases sitting between them. Germline CDR1 reads MNHEY; CDR2 reads SMNVEV (reference sequence). CDR3 length: 15 residues.

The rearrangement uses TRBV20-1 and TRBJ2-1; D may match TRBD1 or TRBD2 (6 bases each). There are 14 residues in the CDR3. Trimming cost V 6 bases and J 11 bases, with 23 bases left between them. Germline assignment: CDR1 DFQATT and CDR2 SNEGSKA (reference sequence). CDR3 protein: CSAPDGGPRGQQFF. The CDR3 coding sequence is TGCAGTGCACCCGATGGTGGGCCACGGGGGCAGCAGTTCTTC.

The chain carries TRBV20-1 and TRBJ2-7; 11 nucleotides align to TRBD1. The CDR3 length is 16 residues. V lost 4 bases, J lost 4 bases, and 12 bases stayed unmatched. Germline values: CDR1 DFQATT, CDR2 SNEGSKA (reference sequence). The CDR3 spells CSAISAGGQGVYEQYF. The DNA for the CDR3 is TGCAGTGCTATCAGTGCGGGGGGACAGGGGGTTTACGAGCAGTACTTC.

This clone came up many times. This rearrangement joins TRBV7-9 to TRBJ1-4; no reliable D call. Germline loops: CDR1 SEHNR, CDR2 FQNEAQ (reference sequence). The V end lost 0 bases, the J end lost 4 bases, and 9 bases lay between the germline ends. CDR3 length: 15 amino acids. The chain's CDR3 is CASSLASGVNEKLFF. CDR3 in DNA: TGTGCCAGCAGCTTAGCGTCGGGCGTTAATGAAAAACTGTTTTTT.

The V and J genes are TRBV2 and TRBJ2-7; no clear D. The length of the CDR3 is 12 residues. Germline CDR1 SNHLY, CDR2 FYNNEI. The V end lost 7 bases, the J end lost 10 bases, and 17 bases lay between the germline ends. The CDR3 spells CASIGNPKYQYF. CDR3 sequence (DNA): TGTGCCAGCATCGGTAACCCCAAGTATCAGTACTTC.

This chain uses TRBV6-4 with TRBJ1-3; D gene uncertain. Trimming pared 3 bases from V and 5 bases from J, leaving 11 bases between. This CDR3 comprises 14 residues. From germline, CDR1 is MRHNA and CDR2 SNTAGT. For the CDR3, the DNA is TGTGCCAGCAGTGAAGCTCCTACCCGAAACACCATATATTTT. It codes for CASSEAPTRNTIYF.

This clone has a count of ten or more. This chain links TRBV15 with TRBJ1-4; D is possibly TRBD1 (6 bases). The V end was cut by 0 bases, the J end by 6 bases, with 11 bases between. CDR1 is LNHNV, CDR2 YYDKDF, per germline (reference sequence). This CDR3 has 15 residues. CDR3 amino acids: CATSRDRGGHEKLFF. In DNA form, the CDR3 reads TGTGCCACCAGCAGAGATCGGGGGGGGCATGAAAAACTGTTTTTT.

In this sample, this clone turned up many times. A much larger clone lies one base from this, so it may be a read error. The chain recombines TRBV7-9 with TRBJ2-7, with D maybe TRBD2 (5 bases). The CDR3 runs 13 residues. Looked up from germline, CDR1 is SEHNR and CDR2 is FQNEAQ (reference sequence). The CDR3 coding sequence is TGTGCCGGCAGCTTCGCGGGTCCCGACGAGCAGTACTTC. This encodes CAGSFAGPDEQYF.

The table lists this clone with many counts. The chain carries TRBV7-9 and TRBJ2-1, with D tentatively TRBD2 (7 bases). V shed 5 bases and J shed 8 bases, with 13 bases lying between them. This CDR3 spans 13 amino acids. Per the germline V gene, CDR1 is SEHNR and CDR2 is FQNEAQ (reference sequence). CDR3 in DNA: TGTGCCAGCAGCCTAGGGGGGAGGGATGAGCAGTTCTTC. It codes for CASSLGGRDEQFF.

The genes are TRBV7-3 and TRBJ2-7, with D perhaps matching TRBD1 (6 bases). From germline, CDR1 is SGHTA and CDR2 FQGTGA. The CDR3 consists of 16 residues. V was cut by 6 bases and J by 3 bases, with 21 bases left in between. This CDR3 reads CASRPRTGLADYEQYF. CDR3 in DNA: TGTGCCAGCAGACCCCGTACAGGGCTAGCAGACTACGAGCAGTACTTC.

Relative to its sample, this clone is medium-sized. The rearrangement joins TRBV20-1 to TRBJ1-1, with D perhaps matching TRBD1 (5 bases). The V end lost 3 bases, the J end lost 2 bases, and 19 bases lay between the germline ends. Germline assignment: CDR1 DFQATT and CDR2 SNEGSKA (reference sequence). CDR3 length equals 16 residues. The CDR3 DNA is TGCAGTGCTAGGGGCAGGGTTGAAGGTTCTAACACTGAAGCTTTCTTT. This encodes CSARGRVEGSNTEAFF.

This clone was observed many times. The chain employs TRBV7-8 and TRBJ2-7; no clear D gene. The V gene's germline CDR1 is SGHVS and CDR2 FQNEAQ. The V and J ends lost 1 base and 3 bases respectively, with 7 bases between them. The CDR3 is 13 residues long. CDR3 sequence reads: CASSLETHYEQYF. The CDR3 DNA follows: TGTGCCAGCAGCTTAGAGACCCACTACGAGCAGTACTTC.

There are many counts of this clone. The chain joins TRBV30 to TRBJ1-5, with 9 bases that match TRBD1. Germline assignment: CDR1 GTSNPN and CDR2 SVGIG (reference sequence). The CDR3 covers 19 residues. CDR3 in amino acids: CATTVTRGTGRKGNQPQHF. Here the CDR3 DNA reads TGTGCTACCACAGTTACGAGGGGGACAGGGAGAAAGGGCAATCAGCCCCAGCATTTT.

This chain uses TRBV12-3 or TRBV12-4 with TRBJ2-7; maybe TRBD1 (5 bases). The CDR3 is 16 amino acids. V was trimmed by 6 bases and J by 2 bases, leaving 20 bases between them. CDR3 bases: TGTGCCAGCAGCCTCCTACAGGCGCTAAGACCCTACGAGCAGTACTTC. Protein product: CASSLLQALRPYEQYF.

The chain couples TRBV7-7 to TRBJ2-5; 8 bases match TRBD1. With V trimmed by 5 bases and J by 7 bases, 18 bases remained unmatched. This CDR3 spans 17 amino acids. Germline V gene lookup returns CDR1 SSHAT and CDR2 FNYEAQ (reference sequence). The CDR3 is CASSHQGRHRGMSTQYF. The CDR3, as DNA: TGTGCCAGCAGCCACCAAGGACGTCACAGGGGGATGTCGACCCAGTACTTC.

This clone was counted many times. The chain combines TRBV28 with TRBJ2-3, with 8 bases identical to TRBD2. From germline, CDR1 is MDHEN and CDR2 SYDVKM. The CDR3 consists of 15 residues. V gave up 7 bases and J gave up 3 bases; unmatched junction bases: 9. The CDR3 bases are TGTGCCAGCACGGGGGGGGCGGGAGGTACAGATACGCAGTATTTT. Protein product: CASTGGAGGTDTQYF.

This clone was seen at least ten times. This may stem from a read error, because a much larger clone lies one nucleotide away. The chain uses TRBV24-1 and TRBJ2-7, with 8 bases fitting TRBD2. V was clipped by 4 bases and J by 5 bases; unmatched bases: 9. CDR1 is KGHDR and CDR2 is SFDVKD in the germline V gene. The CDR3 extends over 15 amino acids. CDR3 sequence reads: CATSDQDGGVNEQYF. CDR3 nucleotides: TGTGCCACCAGTGACCAAGACGGGGGGGTCAACGAGCAGTACTTC.

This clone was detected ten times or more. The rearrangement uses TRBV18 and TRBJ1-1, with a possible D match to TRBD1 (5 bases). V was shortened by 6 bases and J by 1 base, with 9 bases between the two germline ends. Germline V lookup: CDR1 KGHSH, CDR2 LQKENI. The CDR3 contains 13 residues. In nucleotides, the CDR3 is TGTGCCAGCTCCGTCCAGGGGAACACTGAAGCTTTCTTT. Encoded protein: CASSVQGNTEAFF.

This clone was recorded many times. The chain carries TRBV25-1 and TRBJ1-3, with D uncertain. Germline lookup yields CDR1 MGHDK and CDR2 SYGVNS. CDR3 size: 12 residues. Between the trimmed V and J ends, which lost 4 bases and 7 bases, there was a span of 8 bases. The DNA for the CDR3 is TGTGCCAGCAGTGCGAACAGCAACACCATATATTTT. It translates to CASSANSNTIYF.

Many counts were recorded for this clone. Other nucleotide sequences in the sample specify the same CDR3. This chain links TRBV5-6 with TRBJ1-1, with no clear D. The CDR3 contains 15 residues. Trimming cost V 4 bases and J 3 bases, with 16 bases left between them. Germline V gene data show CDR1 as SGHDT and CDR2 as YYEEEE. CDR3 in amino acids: CASSRRRRWDTEAFF. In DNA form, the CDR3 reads TGTGCCAGCAGCCGCAGGAGACGCTGGGACACTGAAGCTTTCTTT.

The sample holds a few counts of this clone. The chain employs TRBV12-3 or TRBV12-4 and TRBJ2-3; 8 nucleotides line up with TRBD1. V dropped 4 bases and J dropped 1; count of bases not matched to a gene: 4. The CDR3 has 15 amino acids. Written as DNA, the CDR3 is TGTGCCAGCAGTTCAGGGGGCGCTGGCACAGATACGCAGTATTTT. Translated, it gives CASSSGGAGTDTQYF.

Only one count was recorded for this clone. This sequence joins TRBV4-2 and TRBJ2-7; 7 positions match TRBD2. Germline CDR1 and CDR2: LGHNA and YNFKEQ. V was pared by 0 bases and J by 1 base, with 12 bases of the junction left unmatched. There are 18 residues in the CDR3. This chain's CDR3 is CASSQDRASAGESYEQYF. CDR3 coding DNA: TGTGCCAGCAGCCAAGATCGGGCTAGCGCGGGAGAATCCTACGAGCAGTACTTC.

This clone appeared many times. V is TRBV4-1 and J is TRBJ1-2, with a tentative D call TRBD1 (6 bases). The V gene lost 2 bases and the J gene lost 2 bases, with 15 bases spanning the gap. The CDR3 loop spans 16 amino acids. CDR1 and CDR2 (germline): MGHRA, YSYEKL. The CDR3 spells CASSQPKGTLNYGYTF. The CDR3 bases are TGCGCCAGCAGCCAACCGAAGGGGACACTGAACTATGGCTACACCTTC.

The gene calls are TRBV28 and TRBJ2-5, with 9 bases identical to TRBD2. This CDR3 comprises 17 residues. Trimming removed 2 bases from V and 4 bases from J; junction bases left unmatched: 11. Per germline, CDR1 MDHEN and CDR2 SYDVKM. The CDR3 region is CASSLLMGSGRRETQYF. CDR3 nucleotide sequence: TGTGCCAGCAGTTTACTTATGGGTAGCGGGAGAAGAGAGACCCAGTACTTC. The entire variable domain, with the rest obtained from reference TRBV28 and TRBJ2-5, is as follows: DVKVTQSSRYLVKRTGEKVFLECVQDMDHENMFWYRQDPGLGLRLIYFSYDVKMKEKGDIPEGYSVSREKKERFSLILESASTNQTSMYLCASSLLMGSGRRETQYFGPGTRLLVL.

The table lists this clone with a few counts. The CDR3 nucleotides are TGTGCCAGCAGTGAAGCGGTAGGGGCAGTCTATGGCTACACCTTC. It translates to CASSEAVGAVYGYTF. The V and J genes are TRBV2 and TRBJ1-2, with D tentatively TRBD1 (5 bases). V shed 0 bases and J shed 4 bases, with 12 bases lying between them. The CDR3 loop spans 15 amino acids. The germline V gene encodes CDR1 SNHLY and CDR2 FYNNEI.

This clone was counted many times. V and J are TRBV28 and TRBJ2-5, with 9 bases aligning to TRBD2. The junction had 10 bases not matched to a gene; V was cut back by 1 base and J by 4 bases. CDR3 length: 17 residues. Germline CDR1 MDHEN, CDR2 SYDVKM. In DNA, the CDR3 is TGTGCCAGCAGTTTATTTATGGGTAGCGGGAGAGGAGAGACCCAGTACTTC. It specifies CASSLFMGSGRGETQYF.

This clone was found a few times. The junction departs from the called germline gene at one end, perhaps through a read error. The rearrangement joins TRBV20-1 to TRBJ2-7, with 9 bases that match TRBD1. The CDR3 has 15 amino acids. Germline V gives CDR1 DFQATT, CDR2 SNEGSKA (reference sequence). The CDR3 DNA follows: TGCAGTGCTATACCGGGACAGGGTAGCTCCTACGATCAGTACTTC. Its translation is CSAIPGQGSSYDQYF.

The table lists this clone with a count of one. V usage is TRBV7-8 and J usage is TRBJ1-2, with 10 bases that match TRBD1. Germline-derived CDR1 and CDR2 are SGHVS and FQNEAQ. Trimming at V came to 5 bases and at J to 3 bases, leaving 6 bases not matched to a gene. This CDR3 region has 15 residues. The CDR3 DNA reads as TGTGCCAGCAGCGCGGGACAGGGGCTGGACTATGGCTACACCTTC. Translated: CASSAGQGLDYGYTF.

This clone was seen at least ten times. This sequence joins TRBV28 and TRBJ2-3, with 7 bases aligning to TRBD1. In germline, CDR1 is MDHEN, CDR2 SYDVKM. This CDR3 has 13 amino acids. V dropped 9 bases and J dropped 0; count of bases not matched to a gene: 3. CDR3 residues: CASRGGSTDTQYF. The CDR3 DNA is TGTGCCAGTCGAGGGGGCAGCACAGATACGCAGTATTTT.

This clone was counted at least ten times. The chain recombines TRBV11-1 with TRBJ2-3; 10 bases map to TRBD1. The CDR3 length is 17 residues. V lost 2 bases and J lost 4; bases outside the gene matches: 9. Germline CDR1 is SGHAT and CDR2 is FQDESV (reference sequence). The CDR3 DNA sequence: TGTGCCAGCAGCTTAATAGCTGACAGGGGGCTCGCAGATACGCAGTATTTT. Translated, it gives CASSLIADRGLADTQYF.